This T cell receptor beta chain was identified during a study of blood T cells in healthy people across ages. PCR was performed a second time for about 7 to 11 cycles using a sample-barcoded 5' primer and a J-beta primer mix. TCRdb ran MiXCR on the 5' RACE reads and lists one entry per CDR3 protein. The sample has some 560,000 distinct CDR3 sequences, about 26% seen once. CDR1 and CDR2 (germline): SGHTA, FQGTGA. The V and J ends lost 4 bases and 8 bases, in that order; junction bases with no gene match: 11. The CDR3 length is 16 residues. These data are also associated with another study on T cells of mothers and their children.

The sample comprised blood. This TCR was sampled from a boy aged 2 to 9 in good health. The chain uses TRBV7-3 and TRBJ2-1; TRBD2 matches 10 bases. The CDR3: CASSSRAGGPWDEQFF. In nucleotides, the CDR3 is TGTGCCAGCAGCTCCCGAGCGGGGGGGCCGTGGGATGAGCAGTTCTTC.